This T cell receptor beta chain originates from a study of tumor and adjacent non-tumor tissue in lung cancer. Overall study: Each sample yielded some 4 million productive TCRbeta reads on average.

The library came from three nested PCR rounds adapted from ARM-PCR protocols. In TCRdb, the multiplex PCR reads were re-called with MiXCR into one record per CDR3 protein. The table lists 65,000 to 95,000 distinct CDR3 sequences, roughly 76% of them singletons. Note on this clonotype: One end of the junction fails to match germline, which may point to a read error.

Germline V gene data show CDR1 as SGHNT and CDR2 as YYREEE (reference sequence). CDR3 length: 17 residues. The template was RNA from unsorted bulk tissue. Donors were chemotherapy-naive, newly diagnosed lung cancer surgical patients in China, August–November 2014. Sequences were obtained from lung tumor tissue. The clonotype comes from a woman in her forties or fifties with non-small cell lung cancer. This chain joins TRBV5-4 and TRBJ2-7; a weak D match, TRBD2 (6 bases). The CDR3 reads CTSSPGLTGVQRGEQYF. The CDR3 DNA reads as TGTACCAGCAGCCCGGGGCTAACGGGAGTCCAAAGAGGCGAGCAGTACTTC.